The clone carrying this T cell receptor beta chain is categorized as medium-sized (0.01 to 0.1%). The sample comes from a study of patients and donors after allogeneic stem cell transplantation. Trimming took 0 bases from V and 4 from J, leaving 12 bases between them. CDR3 length: 15 amino acids. The V gene's germline CDR1 is MRHNA and CDR2 SNTAGT. One entry per CDR3 protein results from TCRdb running MiXCR on the RT-PCR reads. This sample has approximately 61,000 distinct CDR3 sequences; 13% occur once, and the top ten carry 25% to 40%. The chain has TRBV6-4 and TRBJ1-2; D is perhaps TRBD1 (6 bases). Input material: blood, either unsorted or a sorted T cell fraction (not recorded which). This TCR was recovered from a human donor who was either an allogeneic HSCT recipient or a stem cell or donor lymphocyte infusion donor (not recorded which). It is not recorded whose cells these are; they may come from a transplant donor. The CDR3 DNA reads TGTGCCAGCAGTGACTCTTCGACAGGACCCTATGGCTACACCTTC. This codes for CASSDSSTGPYGYTF.